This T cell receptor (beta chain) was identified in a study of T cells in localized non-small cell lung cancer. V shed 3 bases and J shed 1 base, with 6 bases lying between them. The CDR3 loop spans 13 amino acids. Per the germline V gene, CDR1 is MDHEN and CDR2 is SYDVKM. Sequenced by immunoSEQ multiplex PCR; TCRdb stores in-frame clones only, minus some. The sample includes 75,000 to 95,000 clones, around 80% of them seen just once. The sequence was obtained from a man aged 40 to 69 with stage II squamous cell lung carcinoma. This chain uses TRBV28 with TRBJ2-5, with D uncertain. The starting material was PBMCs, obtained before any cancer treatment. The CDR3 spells CASSLTPQETQYF. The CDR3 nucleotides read TGTGCCAGCAGTTTGACACCCCAAGAGACCCAGTACTTC. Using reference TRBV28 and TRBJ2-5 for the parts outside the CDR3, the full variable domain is DVKVTQSSRYLVKRTGEKVFLECVQDMDHENMFWYRQDPGLGLRLIYFSYDVKMKEKGDIPEGYSVSREKKERFSLILESASTNQTSMYLCASSLTPQETQYFGPGTRLLVL.